This T cell receptor beta chain was found in a study of cytomegalovirus exposure and HLA in healthy donors. Findings and limits, study-wide: Within an earlier analysis, most TCR beta V segments proved productive either about 90% or about 30% of the time.

Each of the donors was a healthy bone marrow donor. The CDR3 extends over 14 amino acids. Germline CDR1 LNHDA, CDR2 SQIVND (reference sequence). Losses at the gene ends were 8 bases for V and 9 bases for J; bases not matched to a gene: 7. 60 Vbeta and 13 Jbeta primers were used in PCR. Sequencing was performed with immunoSEQ multiplex PCR; in TCRdb, only in-frame clones are kept and a portion is missing. With around 75,000 clones in the sample, the ten largest clones hold approximately 1.4%. In regard to this clone: Its specificity is unknown.

The receptor was derived from a woman aged 55-69 years in good health and CMV-seronegative. V usage is TRBV19 and J usage is TRBJ2-2, with 12 bases identical to TRBD1. Material: PBMCs. CDR3 residues: CASARDRGPRELFF. The CDR3 coding sequence is TGTGCCAGTGCCCGGGACAGGGGGCCTCGGGAGCTGTTTTTT. Based on the CDR3 plus reference TRBV19 and TRBJ2-2, the full variable domain is DGGITQSPKYLFRKEGQNVTLSCEQNLNHDAMYWYRQDPGQGLRLIYYSQIVNDFQKGDIAEGYSVSREKKESFPLTVTSAQKNPTAFYLCASARDRGPRELFFGEGSRLTVL.